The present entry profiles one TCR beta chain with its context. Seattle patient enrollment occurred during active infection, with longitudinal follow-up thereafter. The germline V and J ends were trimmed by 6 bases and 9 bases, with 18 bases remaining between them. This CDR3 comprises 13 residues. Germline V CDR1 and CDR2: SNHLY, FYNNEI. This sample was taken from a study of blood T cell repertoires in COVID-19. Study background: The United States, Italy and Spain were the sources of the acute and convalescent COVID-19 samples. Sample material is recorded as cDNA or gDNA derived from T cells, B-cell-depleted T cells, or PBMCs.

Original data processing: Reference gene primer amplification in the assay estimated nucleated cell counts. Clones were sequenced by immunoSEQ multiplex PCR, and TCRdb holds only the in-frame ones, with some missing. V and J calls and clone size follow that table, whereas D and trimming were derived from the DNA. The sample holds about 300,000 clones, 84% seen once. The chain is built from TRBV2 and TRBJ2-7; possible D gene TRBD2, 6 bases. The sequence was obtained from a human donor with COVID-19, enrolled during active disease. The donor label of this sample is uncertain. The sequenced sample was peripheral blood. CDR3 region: CASRSRLDGVQYF. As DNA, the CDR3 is TGTGCCAGCAGATCAAGACTAGACGGGGTGCAGTACTTC.